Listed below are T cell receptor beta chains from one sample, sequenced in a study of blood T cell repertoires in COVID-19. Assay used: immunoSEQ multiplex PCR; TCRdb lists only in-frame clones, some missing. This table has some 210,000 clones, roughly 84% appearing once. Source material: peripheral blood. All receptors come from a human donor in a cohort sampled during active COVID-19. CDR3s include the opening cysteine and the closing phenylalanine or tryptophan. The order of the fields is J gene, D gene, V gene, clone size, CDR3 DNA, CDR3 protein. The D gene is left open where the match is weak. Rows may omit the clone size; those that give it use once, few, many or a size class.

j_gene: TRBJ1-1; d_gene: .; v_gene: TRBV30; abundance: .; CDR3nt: TGTGCCTGGGCAACAGGGACGAACACTGAAGCTTTCTTT; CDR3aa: CAWATGTNTEAFF
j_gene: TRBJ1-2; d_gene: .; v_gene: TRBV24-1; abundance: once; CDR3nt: TGTGCCACCAGTGGCCGGGGGGGCTACACCTTC; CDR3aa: CATSGRGGYTF
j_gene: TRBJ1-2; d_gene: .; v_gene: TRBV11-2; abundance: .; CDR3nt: TGTGCCAGCAGCTTAGATTCCCGGTATGGCTACACCTTC; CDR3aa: CASSLDSRYGYTF
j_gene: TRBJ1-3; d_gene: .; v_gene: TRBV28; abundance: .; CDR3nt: TGTGCCAGCAGTTTGTGGGCCATGGGTGGAAACACCATATATTTT; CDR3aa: CASSLWAMGGNTIYF
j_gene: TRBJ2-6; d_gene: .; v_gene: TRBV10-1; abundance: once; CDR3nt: TGCGCCAGCAGTGACCTGTCGGGTTCTGGGGCCAACGTCCTGACTTTC; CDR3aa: CASSDLSGSGANVLTF
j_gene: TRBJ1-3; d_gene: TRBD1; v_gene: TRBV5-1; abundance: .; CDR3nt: TGCGCCAGCAGCTGGGACAGCACTTCTGGAAACACCATATATTTT; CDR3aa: CASSWDSTSGNTIYF
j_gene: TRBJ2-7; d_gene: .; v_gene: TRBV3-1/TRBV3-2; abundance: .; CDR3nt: TGTGCCAGCAGCCAAGATACGGCAGTTAGAGGCAGCGAGCAGTACTTC; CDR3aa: CASSQDTAVRGSEQYF
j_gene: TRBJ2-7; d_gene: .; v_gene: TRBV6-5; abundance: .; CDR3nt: TGTGCCAGCTTTCAGGGGTCTTCCTACGAGCAGTACTTC; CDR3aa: CASFQGSSYEQYF
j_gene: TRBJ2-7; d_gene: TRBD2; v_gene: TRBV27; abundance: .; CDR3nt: TGTGCCAGCAGTACCCGACTAGCCGGCGGTCAGCAGTACTTC; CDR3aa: CASSTRLAGGQQYF
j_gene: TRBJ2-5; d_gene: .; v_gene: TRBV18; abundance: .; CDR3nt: TGTGCCAGCTCACAGGACCGGAGGGCTCAGTACTTC; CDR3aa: CASSQDRRAQYF
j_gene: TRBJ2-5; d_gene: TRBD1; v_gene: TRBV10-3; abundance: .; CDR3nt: TGTGCCATCAGTGGGGACAGGGGAGGCCAAGAGACCCAGTACTTC; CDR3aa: CAISGDRGGQETQYF
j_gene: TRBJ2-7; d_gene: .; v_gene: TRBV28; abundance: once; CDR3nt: TGTGCCAGCAGTCTTGGAGCGGGTTATTCCTACGAGCAGTACTTC; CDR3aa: CASSLGAGYSYEQYF
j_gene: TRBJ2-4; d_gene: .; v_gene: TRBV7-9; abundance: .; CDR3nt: TGTGCCAGCAGAACTTTTGCGTCGAACATTCAGTACTTC; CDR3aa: CASRTFASNIQYF
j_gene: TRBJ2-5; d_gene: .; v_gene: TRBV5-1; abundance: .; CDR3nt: TGCGCCAGCAGCTCTGGAACAGGAGAGACCCAGTACTTC; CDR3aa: CASSSGTGETQYF
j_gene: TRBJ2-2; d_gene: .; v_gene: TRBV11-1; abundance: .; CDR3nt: TGTGCCACCAGAGGACAGACGAACACCGGGGAGCTGTTTTTT; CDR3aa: CATRGQTNTGELFF
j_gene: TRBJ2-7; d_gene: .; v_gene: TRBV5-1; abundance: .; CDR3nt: TGCGCCAGCAGCTTGGGGGCAGGGCGTAACTACGAGCAGTACTTC; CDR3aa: CASSLGAGRNYEQYF
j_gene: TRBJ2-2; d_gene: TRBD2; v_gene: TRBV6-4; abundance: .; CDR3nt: TGTGCCAGCAGTGACACCCCGGGACTAGCGTTCGGGGAGCTGTTTTTT; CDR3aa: CASSDTPGLAFGELFF
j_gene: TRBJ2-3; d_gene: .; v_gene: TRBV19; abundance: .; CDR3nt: TGTGCCAGTAGTGGCGGGGTAAGCACAGATACGCAGTATTTT; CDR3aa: CASSGGVSTDTQYF
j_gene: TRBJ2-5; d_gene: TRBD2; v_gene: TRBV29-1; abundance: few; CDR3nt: TGCAGCGTTCTCCGGGAGGGAGAGACCCAGTACTTC; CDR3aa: CSVLREGETQYF
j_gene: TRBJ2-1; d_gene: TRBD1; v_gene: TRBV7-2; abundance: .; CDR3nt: TGTGCCAGCACCTTGACTGTGACAGGGTACAGTAGAGACAATGAGCAGTTCTTC; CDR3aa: CASTLTVTGYSRDNEQFF
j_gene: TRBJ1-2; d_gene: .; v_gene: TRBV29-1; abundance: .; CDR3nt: TGCAGCGTTGACTCAGTGCTGGAGTATGGCTACACCTTC; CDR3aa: CSVDSVLEYGYTF
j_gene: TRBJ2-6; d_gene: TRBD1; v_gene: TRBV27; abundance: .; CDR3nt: TGTGCCAGCAGCCTAGACAGGGCCGGGGCCAACGTCCTGACTTTC; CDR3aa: CASSLDRAGANVLTF
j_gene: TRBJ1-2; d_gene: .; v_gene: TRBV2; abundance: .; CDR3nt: TGTGCCAGCAAAGGGACAAAGGGCTACACCTTC; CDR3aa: CASKGTKGYTF
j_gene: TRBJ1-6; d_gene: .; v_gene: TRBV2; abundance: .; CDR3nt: TGTGCCAGCAGTGAAGCGCGGAATTCACCCCTCCACTTT; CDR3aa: CASSEARNSPLHF
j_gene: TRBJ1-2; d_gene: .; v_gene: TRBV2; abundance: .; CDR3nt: TGTGCCAGCAGTGAATCAGGGTTCGATGGCTACACCTTC; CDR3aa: CASSESGFDGYTF
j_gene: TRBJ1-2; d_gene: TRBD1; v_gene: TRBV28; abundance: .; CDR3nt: TGTGCCAGCAGTTTTAACAGGGGGGATGGCTACACCTTC; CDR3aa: CASSFNRGDGYTF
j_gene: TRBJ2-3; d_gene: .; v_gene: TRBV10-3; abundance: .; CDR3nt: TGTGCCATCAGTGCGCGGGGACAGCACTCAGATACGCAGTATTTT; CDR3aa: CAISARGQHSDTQYF
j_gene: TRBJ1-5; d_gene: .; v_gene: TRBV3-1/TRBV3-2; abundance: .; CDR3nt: TGTGCCAGCAGCCAAGGAATAAACAGGGATCAGCCCCAGCATTTT; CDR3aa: CASSQGINRDQPQHF
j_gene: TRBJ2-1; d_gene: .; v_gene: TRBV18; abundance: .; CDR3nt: TGTGCCAGCTCACCGGACAGCGGGGATTACTCCTACAATGAGCAGTTCTTC; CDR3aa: CASSPDSGDYSYNEQFF
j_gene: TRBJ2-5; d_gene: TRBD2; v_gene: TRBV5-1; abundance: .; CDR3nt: TGCGCCAGCAGCATAACCGGGACTAGCGGGGGAGAGACCCAGTACTTC; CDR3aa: CASSITGTSGGETQYF
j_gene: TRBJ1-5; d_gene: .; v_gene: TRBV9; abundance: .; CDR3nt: TGTGCCAGCAGCGTAGGGACATGGGGTCAGCCCCAGCATTTT; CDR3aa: CASSVGTWGQPQHF
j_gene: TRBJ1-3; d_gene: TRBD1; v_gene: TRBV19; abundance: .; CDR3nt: TGTGCCAGTACCGCCTCGCACAGGGGTGGAAACACCATATATTTT; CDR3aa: CASTASHRGGNTIYF
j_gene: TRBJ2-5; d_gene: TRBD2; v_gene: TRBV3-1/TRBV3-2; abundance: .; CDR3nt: TGTGCCAGCAGCCCCCGGCGGGGGCAAGAGACCCAGTACTTC; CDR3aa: CASSPRRGQETQYF
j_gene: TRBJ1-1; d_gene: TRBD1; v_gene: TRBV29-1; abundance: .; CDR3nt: TGCAGCGTCGTTAGGACAGGTTCAGACACTGAAGCTTTCTTT; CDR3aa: CSVVRTGSDTEAFF
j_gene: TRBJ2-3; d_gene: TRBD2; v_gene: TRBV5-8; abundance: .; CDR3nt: TGTGCCAGCAGCTTGGAGGGTAGCGGGAACACAGATACGCAGTATTTT; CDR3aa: CASSLEGSGNTDTQYF
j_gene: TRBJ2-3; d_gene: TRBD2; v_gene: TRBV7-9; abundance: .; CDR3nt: TGTGCCAGCAGCATGATAGCGGGAACGCAGTATTTT; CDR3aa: CASSMIAGTQYF
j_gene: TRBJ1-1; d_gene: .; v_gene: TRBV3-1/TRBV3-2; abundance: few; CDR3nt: TGTGCCAGCAGCCATCGGACTAATACTTTCTTT; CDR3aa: CASSHRTNTFF
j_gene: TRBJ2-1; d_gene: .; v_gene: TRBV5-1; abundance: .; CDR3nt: TGCGCCAGCAATACGGGTAGGGGCCTGAGCTCCTACAATGAGCAGTTCTTC; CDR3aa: CASNTGRGLSSYNEQFF
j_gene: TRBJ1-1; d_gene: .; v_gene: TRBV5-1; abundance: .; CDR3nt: TGCGCCAGCAGCTTGGCCGCGTCGGACGGGGGGGGCGCTGAAGCTTTCTTT; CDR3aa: CASSLAASDGGGAEAFF
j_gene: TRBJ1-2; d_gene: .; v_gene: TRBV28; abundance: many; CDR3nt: TGTGCCAGCAAATATCCTCTCTCCCCGGGTGGCTACACCTTC; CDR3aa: CASKYPLSPGGYTF
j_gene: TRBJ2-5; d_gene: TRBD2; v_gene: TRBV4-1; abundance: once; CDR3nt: TGCGCCAGCAGCCAAGAGGGGGGAGGGCAAGAGACCCAGTACTTC; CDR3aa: CASSQEGGGQETQYF
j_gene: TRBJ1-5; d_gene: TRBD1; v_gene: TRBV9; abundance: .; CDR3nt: TGTGCCAGCAGCCAGGGACAGGGATCTCTTCAGCCCCAGCATTTT; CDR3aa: CASSQGQGSLQPQHF
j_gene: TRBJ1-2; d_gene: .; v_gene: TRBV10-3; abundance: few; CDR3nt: TGTGCCATCACAGCGGCCGTAGCTAACTATGGCTACACCTTC; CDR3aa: CAITAAVANYGYTF
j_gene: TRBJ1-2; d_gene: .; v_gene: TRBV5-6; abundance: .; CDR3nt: TGTGCCAGCAGCCTCGGAGGGGTTGACTATGGCTACACCTTC; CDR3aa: CASSLGGVDYGYTF
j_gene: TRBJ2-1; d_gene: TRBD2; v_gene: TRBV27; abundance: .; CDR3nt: TGTGCCAGCAGATTTAAGGGACTACCGAATTACAATGAGCAGTTCTTC; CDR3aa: CASRFKGLPNYNEQFF
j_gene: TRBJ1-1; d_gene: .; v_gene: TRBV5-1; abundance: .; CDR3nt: TGCGCCGTACAGTATCCGGGGGGTGAAGCTTTCTTT; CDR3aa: CAVQYPGGEAFF
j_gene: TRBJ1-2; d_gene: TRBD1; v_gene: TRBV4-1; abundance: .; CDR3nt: TGCGCCAGCAGCCAAGGGTTGGGACAGGGCTTTTTTCATGGCTACACCTTC; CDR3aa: CASSQGLGQGFFHGYTF
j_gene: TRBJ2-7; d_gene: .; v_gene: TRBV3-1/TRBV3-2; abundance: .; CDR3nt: TGTGCCAGCAGCCAGAGAGACGGGACCTACGAGCAGTACTTC; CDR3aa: CASSQRDGTYEQYF
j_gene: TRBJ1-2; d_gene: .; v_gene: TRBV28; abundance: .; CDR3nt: TGTGCCAGCAGCCAGACTTTGTTGGTTCAAAGGCCCCAACAACAAAGTCAAGATCGGTATGGCTACACCTTC; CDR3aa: CASSQTLLVQRPQQQSQDRYGYTF
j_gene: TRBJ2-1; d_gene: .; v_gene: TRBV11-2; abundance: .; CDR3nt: TGTGCCAGCAGCTCATTCCGGGGGTCCTACAATGAGCAGTTCTTC; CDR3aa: CASSSFRGSYNEQFF
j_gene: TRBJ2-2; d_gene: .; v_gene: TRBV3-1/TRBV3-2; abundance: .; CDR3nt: TGTGCCAGCAGCCAATCTTTGGGGGGGAACACCGGGGAGCTGTTTTTT; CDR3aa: CASSQSLGGNTGELFF
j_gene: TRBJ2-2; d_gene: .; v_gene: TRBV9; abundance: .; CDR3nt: TGTGCCAGCAGCGTAGTCCGGGGGGCAACCGGGGAGCTGTTTTTT; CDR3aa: CASSVVRGATGELFF
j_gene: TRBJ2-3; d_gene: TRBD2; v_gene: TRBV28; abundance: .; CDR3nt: TGTGCCAGCAGTCTCAGCGGGAGGGCCACGCAGTATTTT; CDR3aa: CASSLSGRATQYF
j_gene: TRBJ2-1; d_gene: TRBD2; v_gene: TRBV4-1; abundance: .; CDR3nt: TGCGCCAGCAGCCAAGATCTAGGACTAGCGGTTGTGAATGAGCAGTTCTTC; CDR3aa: CASSQDLGLAVVNEQFF